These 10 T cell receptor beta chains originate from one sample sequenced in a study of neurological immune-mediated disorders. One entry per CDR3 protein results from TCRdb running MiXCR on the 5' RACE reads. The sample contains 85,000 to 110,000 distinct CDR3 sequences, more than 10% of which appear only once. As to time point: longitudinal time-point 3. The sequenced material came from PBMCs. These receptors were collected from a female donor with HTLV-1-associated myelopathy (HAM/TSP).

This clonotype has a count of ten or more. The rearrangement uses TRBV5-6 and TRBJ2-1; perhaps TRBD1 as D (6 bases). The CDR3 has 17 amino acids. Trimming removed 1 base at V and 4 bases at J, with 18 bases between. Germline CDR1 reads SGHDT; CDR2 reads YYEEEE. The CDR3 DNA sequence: TGTGCCAGCAGCTTGCTCCACCCCGGGACACGGTACAATGAGCAGTTCTTC. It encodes CASSLLHPGTRYNEQFF.

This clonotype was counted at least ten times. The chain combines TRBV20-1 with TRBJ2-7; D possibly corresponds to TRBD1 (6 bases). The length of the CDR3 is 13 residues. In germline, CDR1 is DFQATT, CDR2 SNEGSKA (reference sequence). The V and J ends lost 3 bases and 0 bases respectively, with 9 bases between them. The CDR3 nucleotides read TGCAGTGCTAGTGCGACAGGCTCCTACGAGCAGTACTTC. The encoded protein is CSASATGSYEQYF.

CDR3 region: CASSQLRQGIVNTEAFF. DNA for the CDR3: TGCGCCAGCAGCCAACTCAGACAGGGCATTGTGAACACTGAAGCTTTCTTT. This rearrangement joins TRBV4-1 to TRBJ1-1; 7 bases map to TRBD1. Germline V gene sequence: CDR1 MGHRA, CDR2 YSYEKL. Germline trimming cut 2 bases from V and 0 bases from J; bases unmatched to any gene: 9. The CDR3 covers 17 residues.

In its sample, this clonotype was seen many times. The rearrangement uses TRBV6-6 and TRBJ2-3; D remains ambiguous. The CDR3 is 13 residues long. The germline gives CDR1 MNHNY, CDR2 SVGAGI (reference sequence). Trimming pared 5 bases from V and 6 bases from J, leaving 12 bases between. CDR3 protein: CASSRSSLDTQYF. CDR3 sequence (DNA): TGTGCCAGCAGTCGAAGTTCATTGGATACGCAGTATTTT.

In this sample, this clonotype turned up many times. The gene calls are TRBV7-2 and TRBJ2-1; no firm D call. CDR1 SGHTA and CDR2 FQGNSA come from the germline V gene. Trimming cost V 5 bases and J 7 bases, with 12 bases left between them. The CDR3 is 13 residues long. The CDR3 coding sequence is TGTGCCAGCAGCCCCCAGGATTTAAATGAGCAGTTCTTC. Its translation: CASSPQDLNEQFF. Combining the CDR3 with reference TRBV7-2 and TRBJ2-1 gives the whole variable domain GAGVSQSPSNKVTEKGKDVELRCDPISGHTALYWYRQSLGQGLEFLIYFQGNSAPDKSGLPSDRFSAERTGGSVSTLTIQRTQQEDSAVYLCASSPQDLNEQFFGPGTRLTVL.

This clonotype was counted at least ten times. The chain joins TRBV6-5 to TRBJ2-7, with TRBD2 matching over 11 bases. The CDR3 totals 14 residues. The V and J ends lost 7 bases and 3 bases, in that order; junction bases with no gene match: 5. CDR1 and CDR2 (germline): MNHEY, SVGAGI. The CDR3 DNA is TGTGCCAGCACTCCGGGACTAGCGGACTACGAGCAGTACTTC. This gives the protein CASTPGLADYEQYF.

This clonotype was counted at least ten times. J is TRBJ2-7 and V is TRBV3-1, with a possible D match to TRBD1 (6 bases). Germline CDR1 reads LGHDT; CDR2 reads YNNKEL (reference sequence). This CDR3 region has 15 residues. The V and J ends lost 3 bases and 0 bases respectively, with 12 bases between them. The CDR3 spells CASSQVDSYSYEQYF. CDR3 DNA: TGTGCCAGCAGCCAGGTGGACAGCTACTCCTACGAGCAGTACTTC.

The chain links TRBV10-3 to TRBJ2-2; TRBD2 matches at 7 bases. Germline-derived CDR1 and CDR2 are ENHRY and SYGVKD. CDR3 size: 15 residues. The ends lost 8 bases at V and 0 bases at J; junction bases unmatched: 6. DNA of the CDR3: TGTGCCATCCGGCGAGCGGGGCCGAACACCGGGGAGCTGTTTTTT. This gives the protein CAIRRAGPNTGELFF.

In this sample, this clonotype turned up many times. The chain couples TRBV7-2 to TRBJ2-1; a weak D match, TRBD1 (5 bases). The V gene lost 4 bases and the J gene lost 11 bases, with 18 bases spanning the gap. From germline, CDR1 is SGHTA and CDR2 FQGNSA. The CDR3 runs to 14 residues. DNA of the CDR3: TGTGCCAGCAGCTCCCGTTTCGAAGGGGATCAGCAGTTCTTC. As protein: CASSSRFEGDQQFF.

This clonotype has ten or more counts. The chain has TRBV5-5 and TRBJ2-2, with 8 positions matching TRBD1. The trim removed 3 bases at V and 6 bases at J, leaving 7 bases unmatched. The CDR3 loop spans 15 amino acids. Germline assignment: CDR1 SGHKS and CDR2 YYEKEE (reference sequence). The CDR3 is CASSYRDRPAGELFF. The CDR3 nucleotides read TGTGCCAGCAGCTACCGGGACAGGCCGGCCGGGGAGCTGTTTTTT.